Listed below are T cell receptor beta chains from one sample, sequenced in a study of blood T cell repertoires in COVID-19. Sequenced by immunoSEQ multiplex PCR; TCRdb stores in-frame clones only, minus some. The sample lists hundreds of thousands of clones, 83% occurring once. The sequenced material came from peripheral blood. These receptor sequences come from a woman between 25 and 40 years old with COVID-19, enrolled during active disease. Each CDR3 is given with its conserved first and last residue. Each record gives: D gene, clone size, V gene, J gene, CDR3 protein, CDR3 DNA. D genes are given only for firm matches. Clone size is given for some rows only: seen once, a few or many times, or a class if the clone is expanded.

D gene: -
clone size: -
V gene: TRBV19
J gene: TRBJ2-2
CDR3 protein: CASTIPTGTNTGELFF
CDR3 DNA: TGTGCCAGTACGATACCAACAGGGACGAACACCGGGGAGCTGTTTTTT

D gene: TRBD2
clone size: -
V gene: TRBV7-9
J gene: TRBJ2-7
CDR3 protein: CASSSRLAGGGYEQYF
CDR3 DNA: TGTGCCAGCAGCTCCCGACTAGCGGGGGGGGGTTACGAGCAGTACTTC

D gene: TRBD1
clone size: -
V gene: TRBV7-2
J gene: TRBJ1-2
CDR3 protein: CASSLAGTGGRGYTF
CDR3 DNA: TGTGCCAGCAGCCTAGCCGGGACAGGGGGCCGTGGCTACACCTTC

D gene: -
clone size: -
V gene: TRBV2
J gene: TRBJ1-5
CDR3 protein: CASSEGRGNQPQHF
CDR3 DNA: TGTGCCAGCAGTGAAGGTAGGGGGAATCAGCCCCAGCATTTT

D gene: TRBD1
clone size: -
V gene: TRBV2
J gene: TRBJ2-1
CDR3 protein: CASSPQGYNEQFF
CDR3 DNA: TGTGCCAGCAGTCCACAGGGGTACAATGAGCAGTTCTTC

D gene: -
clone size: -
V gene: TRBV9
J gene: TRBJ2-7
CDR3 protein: CASSGLGGEQYF
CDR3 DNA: TGTGCCAGCAGCGGACTAGGAGGGGAGCAGTACTTC

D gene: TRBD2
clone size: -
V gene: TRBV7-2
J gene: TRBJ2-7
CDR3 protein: CASSLGASGSYEQYF
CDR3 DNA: TGTGCCAGCAGCTTAGGGGCTAGCGGGTCCTACGAGCAGTACTTC

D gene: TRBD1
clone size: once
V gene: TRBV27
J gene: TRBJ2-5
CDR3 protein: CASSPYRGETQYF
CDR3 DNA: TGTGCCAGCAGTCCCTACAGGGGAGAGACCCAGTACTTC

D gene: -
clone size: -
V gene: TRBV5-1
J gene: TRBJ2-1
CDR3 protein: CASGRIAEYNEQFF
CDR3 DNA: TGCGCCAGCGGCAGAATAGCGGAATACAATGAGCAGTTCTTC

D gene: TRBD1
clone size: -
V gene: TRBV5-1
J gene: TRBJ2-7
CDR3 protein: CASSFGTVSYEQYF
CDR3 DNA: TGCGCCAGCAGCTTCGGGACAGTATCCTACGAGCAGTACTTC

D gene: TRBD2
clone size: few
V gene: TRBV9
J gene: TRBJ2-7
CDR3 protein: CASSSSGGAAYEQYF
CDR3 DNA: TGTGCCAGCAGCTCTAGCGGGGGGGCCGCTTACGAGCAGTACTTC

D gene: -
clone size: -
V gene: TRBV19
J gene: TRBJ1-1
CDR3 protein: CASSPLRNTEAFF
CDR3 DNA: TGTGCCAGTAGCCCCCTCCGGAACACTGAAGCTTTCTTT

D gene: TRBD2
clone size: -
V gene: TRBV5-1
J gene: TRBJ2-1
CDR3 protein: CASSLTTSGGYEQFF
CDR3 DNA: TGCGCCAGCAGCTTGACGACTAGCGGGGGCTATGAGCAGTTCTTC

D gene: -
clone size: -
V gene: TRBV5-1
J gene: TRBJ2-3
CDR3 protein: CASRLAPAGPSTDTQYF
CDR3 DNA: TGCGCCAGCAGATTGGCCCCCGCGGGACCTAGCACAGATACGCAGTATTTT

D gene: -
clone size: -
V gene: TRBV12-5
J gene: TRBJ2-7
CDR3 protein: CASGLHGGSYEQYF
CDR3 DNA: TGTGCTAGTGGACTACACGGCGGGTCCTACGAGCAGTACTTC

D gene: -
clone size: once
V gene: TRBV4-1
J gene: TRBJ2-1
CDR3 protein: CASSQEASANEQFF
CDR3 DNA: TGCGCCAGCAGCCAAGAGGCTAGCGCAAATGAGCAGTTCTTC

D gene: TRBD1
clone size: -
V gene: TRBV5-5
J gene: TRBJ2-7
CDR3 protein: CASSRDRSGYEQYF
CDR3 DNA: TGTGCCAGCAGCAGGGACAGGTCCGGTTACGAGCAGTACTTC

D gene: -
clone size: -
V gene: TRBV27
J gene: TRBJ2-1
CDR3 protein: CASSLWAWKYNEQFF
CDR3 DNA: TGTGCCAGCAGTTTATGGGCCTGGAAGTACAATGAGCAGTTCTTC

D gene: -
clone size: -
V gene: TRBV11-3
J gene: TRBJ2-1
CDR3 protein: CASSLAGQSYNEQFF
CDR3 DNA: TGTGCCAGCAGCTTAGCAGGTCAATCCTACAATGAGCAGTTCTTC

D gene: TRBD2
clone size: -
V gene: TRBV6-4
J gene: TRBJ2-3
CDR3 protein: CASSQRGATDTQYF
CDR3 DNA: TGTGCCAGCAGTCAGCGGGGAGCCACAGATACGCAGTATTTT

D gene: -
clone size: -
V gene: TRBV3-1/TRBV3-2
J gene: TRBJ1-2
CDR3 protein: CASRLASGNYGYTF
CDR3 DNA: TGTGCCAGCAGGTTAGCATCGGGTAACTATGGCTACACCTTC

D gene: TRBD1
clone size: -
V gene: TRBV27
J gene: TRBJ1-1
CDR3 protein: CASSLNRGRGHAEAFF
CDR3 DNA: TGTGCCAGCAGTTTAAACAGGGGAAGGGGACACGCTGAAGCTTTCTTT

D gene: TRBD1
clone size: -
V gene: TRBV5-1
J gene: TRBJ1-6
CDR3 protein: CASQTGNMDSPLHF
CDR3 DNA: TGCGCCAGCCAGACAGGGAATATGGATTCACCCCTCCACTTT

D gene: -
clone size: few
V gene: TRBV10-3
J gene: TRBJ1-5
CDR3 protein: CAISRTSSNQPQHF
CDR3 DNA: TGTGCCATCAGCCGCACAAGTAGCAATCAGCCCCAGCATTTT

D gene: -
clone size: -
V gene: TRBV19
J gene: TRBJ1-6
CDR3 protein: CASSMQGMSSPLHF
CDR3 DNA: TGTGCCAGTAGTATGCAGGGGATGAGTTCACCCCTCCACTTT

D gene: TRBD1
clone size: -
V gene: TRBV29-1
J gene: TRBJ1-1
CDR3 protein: CSARQDRGATEAFF
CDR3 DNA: TGCAGCGCCAGACAAGACAGGGGGGCCACTGAAGCTTTCTTT

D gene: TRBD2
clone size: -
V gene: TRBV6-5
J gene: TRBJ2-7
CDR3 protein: CASRRPSGQSYEQYF
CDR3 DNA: TGTGCCAGCAGGCGCCCTAGCGGACAATCCTACGAGCAGTACTTC

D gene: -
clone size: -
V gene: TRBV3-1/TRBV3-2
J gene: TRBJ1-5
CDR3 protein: CASSQNGGNGKQPQHF
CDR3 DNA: TGTGCCAGCAGCCAAAACGGGGGGAACGGAAAACAGCCCCAGCATTTT

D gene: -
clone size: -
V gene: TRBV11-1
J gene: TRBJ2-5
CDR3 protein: CASSFRVQETQYF
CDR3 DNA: TGTGCCAGCAGCTTCAGGGTCCAAGAGACCCAGTACTTC

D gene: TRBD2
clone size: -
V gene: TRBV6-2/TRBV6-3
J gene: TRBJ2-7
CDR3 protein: CASSYLAGNNEQYF
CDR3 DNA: TGTGCCAGCAGTTACCTAGCGGGTAACAACGAGCAGTACTTC

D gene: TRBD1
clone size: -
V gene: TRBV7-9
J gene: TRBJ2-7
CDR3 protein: CASSLLGQGDYEQYF
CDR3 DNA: TGTGCCAGCAGCTTATTGGGACAGGGGGACTACGAGCAGTACTTC

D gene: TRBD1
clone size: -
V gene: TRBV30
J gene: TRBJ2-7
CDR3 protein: CAWRHGTGGSEQYF
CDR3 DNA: TGTGCCTGGAGACACGGGACAGGGGGGTCCGAGCAGTACTTC

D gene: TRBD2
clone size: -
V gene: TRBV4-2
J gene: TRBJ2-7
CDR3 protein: CASSPSTSGYEQYF
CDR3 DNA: TGTGCCAGCAGCCCCTCGACTAGCGGGTACGAGCAGTACTTC

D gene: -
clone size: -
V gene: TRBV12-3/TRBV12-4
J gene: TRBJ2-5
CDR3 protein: CASSLLESETQYF
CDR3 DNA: TGTGCCAGCAGTTTACTAGAGTCAGAGACCCAGTACTTC

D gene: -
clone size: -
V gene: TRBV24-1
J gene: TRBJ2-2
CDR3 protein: CATSNRDLTGELFF
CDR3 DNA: TGTGCCACCAGTAACAGGGACCTCACCGGGGAGCTGTTTTTT

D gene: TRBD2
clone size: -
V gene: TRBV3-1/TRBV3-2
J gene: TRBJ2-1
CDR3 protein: CASSQDRREFSYNEQFF
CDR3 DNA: TGTGCCAGCAGCCAAGATCGGCGGGAGTTCTCCTACAATGAGCAGTTCTTC

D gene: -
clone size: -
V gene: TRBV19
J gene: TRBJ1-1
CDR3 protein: CASSLTARSDTEAFF
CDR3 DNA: TGTGCCAGTAGTTTGACAGCCCGCTCGGACACTGAAGCTTTCTTT